This TCR beta chain was recorded in a study of T cell responses to AZD1222 COVID-19 vaccine. Broader study findings: Nearly half of spike-specific TCRs reportedly target variant regions that are unmutated in the B.1.351 and B.1.1.7 variants. The study found vaccine-associated CD4 TCRs spanning spike, dominant at 160-218 and 743-854. Clonal diversity was possibly underestimated, and white British individuals and females predominated among donors. Spike-specific TCR breadth rose after two AZD1222 doses, and depth rose as well.

The method was immunoSEQ multiplex PCR; TCRdb's version includes in-frame clones alone and lacks a portion of them. The table lists around 150,000 clones, about 93% of them singletons, with roughly 1.3% in the top ten. Trimming cost V 4 bases and J 2 bases, with 8 bases left between them. Germline CDR1 SNHLY, CDR2 FYNNEI. This CDR3 is built from 13 residues. This clone showed up just once. What it recognizes is unknown. The sequence came from an adult in good health. The source material was peripheral blood, sampled on day 0 of AZD1222 vaccination. The genes are TRBV2 and TRBJ1-1, with D possibly TRBD1 on 5 matching bases. The CDR3 DNA is TGTGCCAGCAGTGGGGGCGGCAACACTGAAGCTTTCTTT. Translation: CASSGGGNTEAFF.